Below are 21 T cell receptor beta chains sequenced from a single sample in a study of blood T cells in healthy people across ages. Combining a sample-barcoded 5' primer with a J-beta primer mix, a second PCR ran for roughly 7 to 12 cycles. TCRdb passed the 5' RACE reads through MiXCR, listing each CDR3 protein once. The repertoire holds 870,000 or so distinct CDR3 sequences, with 29% as singletons. Material for sequencing was blood. These receptors all stem from a woman older than 75 in good health.

This clonotype came up many times. The rearrangement uses TRBV7-2 and TRBJ1-5, with D unresolved. The CDR3 totals 15 residues. The V gene lost 3 bases and the J gene lost 1 base, with 10 bases spanning the gap. Germline CDR1 is SGHTA and CDR2 is FQGNSA. CDR3 region: CASSFRTGSNQPQHF. In DNA, the CDR3 is TGTGCCAGCAGCTTTCGGACGGGGAGCAATCAGCCCCAGCATTTT.

Details on this clonotype: Being one base from a much bigger clone, this may be a read error. The CDR3 DNA reads TGCGCCAGCAGCTTGCAAGGGACTGCCTGCAATGAGCAGTTCTTC. Protein sequence: CASSLQGTACNEQFF. The chain combines TRBV5-1 with TRBJ2-1; possibly TRBD2 for D (6 bases). With 1 base removed from V and 6 bases from J, the gap between germline ends came to 14 bases. This CDR3 contains 15 residues. The germline gives CDR1 SGHRS, CDR2 YFSETQ.

The chain joins TRBV3-1 to TRBJ2-5; 7 bases align to TRBD2. This CDR3 comprises 13 residues. Germline assignment: CDR1 LGHDT and CDR2 YNNKEL (reference sequence). V was pared by 3 bases and J by 5 bases, with 3 bases of the junction left unmatched. CDR3 nucleotides: TGTGCCAGCAGCCATAACGGGAGGGAGACCCAGTACTTC. Protein: CASSHNGRETQYF.

This clonotype was seen more than once but under ten times. The V call is TRBV11-2, the J call TRBJ1-1; D call uncertain. The CDR3 runs to 14 residues. V lost 4 bases, J lost 1 base, and 10 bases lay in between. Germline assignment: CDR1 SGHAT and CDR2 FQNNGV. CDR3 nucleotide sequence: TGTGCCAGCAGCTCCTCAGTTCCGAACACTGAAGCTTTCTTT. The encoded protein is CASSSSVPNTEAFF.

This chain uses TRBV4-2 with TRBJ1-6, with D perhaps matching TRBD1 (5 bases). The CDR3 is 23 residues long. Germline CDR1 reads LGHNA; CDR2 reads YNFKEQ. V shed 0 bases and J shed 0 bases, with 27 bases lying between them. The CDR3 loop reads CASSQDGRFVGTGSGSYNSPLHF. DNA of the CDR3: TGTGCCAGCAGCCAAGACGGGCGGTTTGTAGGGACGGGCTCCGGCTCCTATAATTCACCCCTCCACTTT.

This clonotype was picked up many times. V usage is TRBV5-1 and J usage is TRBJ2-7, with D hard to call. Germline loops: CDR1 SGHRS, CDR2 YFSETQ. The length of the CDR3 is 13 residues. V lost 4 bases to trimming and J lost 5 bases, with 13 bases between them. The CDR3 sequence: CASSADLAHEQYF. The CDR3, as DNA: TGCGCCAGCAGCGCCGACTTGGCCCACGAGCAGTACTTC. Looking up the rest from reference TRBV5-1 and TRBJ2-7 gives the full variable domain: KAGVTQTPRYLIKTRGQQVTLSCSPISGHRSVSWYQQTPGQGLQFLFEYFSETQRNKGNFPGRFSGRQFSNSRSEMNVSTLELGDSALYLCASSADLAHEQYFGPGTRLTVT.

The gene calls are TRBV7-9 and TRBJ2-7; 9 bases align to TRBD2. With V trimmed by 0 bases and J by 2 bases, 2 bases remained unmatched. Germline V CDR1 and CDR2: SEHNR, FQNEAQ (reference sequence). This CDR3 contains 15 residues. The DNA of the CDR3 is TGTGCCAGCAGCTTAGCGCGGGAGGGCCCCTACGAGCAGTACTTC. It encodes CASSLAREGPYEQYF.

This clonotype was recorded a few times. The rearrangement links TRBV6-5 to TRBJ1-2, with D perhaps matching TRBD1 (5 bases). Trimming took off 5 bases at V and 4 bases at J, with 17 bases between the two ends. There are 15 residues in the CDR3. CDR1 MNHEY and CDR2 SVGAGI come from the germline V gene. CDR3 loop: CASSKEGNGFYGYTF. The DNA of the CDR3 is TGTGCCAGCAGTAAGGAGGGGAATGGGTTCTATGGCTACACCTTC.

V usage is TRBV5-5 and J usage is TRBJ1-2; D remains ambiguous. The CDR3 extends over 13 amino acids. The germline gives CDR1 SGHKS, CDR2 YYEKEE (reference sequence). V was trimmed by 1 base and J by 8 bases, leaving 12 bases between them. The CDR3 region is CASSLKTDGGYTF. The CDR3 region has the DNA TGTGCCAGCAGCTTGAAAACAGATGGAGGCTACACCTTC.

CDR3 bases: TGTGCCAGCAGCCGCTCTAGCGGCTTGAGAACAGATACGCAGTATTTT. This gives the protein CASSRSSGLRTDTQYF. This rearrangement joins TRBV12-3 or TRBV12-4 to TRBJ2-3, with 7 positions matching TRBD2. After removal of 6 bases from V and 3 bases from J, the junction contained 12 bases not matched to a gene. CDR3 length: 16 residues.

The V and J genes are TRBV20-1 and TRBJ1-1; a possible D gene is TRBD1 (6 bases). The V end lost 5 bases, the J end lost 3 bases, and 13 bases lay between the germline ends. This CDR3 spans 13 amino acids. Looked up from germline, CDR1 is DFQATT and CDR2 is SNEGSKA (reference sequence). The CDR3 coding sequence is TGCAGTGCTCGACGCGGGGGGCACACTGAAGCTTTCTTT. It translates to CSARRGGHTEAFF.

The V and J genes are TRBV6-1 and TRBJ2-1; D remains unclear. In germline, CDR1 is MNHNS, CDR2 SASEGT. The CDR3 sequence is 15 residues long. V lost 1 base and J lost 4, with 11 bases in between. CDR3 coding DNA: TGTGCCAGCAGTGAAGACCCAGGACCATACAATGAGCAGTTCTTC. This translates into CASSEDPGPYNEQFF.

This clonotype was detected a few times. This rearrangement joins TRBV30 to TRBJ1-5, with a possible D match to TRBD1 (5 bases). CDR1 is GTSNPN and CDR2 is SVGIG in the germline V gene (reference sequence). The CDR3 consists of 14 residues. Trimming took 1 base from V and 4 from J, leaving 11 bases between them. As DNA, the CDR3 is TGTGCCTGGAGTGCTTGGGGGAATAATCAGCCCCAGCATTTT. It translates to CAWSAWGNNQPQHF. Complete variable domain (other parts from reference TRBV30 and TRBJ1-5): SQTIHQWPATLVQPVGSPLSLECTVEGTSNPNLYWYRQAAGRGLQLLFYSVGIGQISSEVPQNLSASRPQDRQFILSSKKLLLSDSGFYLCAWSAWGNNQPQHFGDGTRLSIL.

This clonotype was counted between two and nine times. The chain combines TRBV4-3 with TRBJ1-5; D not certain. V was shortened by 1 base and J by 1 base, with 8 bases between the two germline ends. From germline, CDR1 is LGHNA and CDR2 YSLEER. This CDR3 comprises 15 residues. CDR3 region: CASSQVWKSNQPQHF. The CDR3 nucleotides read TGCGCCAGCAGCCAAGTTTGGAAGAGCAATCAGCCCCAGCATTTT.

This clonotype has at least ten counts. The chain couples TRBV20-1 to TRBJ2-5; 7 bases are shared with TRBD2. V lost 2 bases and J lost 5; bases outside the gene matches: 8. Looked up from germline, CDR1 is DFQATT and CDR2 is SNEGSKA (reference sequence). The length of the CDR3 is 14 residues. CDR3 sequence reads: CSARNGGNWETQYF. The CDR3 nucleotides are TGCAGTGCTAGAAACGGGGGGAATTGGGAGACCCAGTACTTC.

This clonotype was observed a handful of times. The chain employs TRBV19 and TRBJ1-6; 10 nucleotides line up with TRBD1. J lost 8 bases, V lost 4 bases, and 5 bases had no gene match. Per germline, CDR1 LNHDA and CDR2 SQIVND (reference sequence). The CDR3 length is 15 residues. The CDR3 spells CASSTDRGSYSPLHF. As DNA, the CDR3 is TGTGCCAGTAGTACGGACAGGGGGAGTTATTCACCCCTCCACTTT.

In regard to this clonotype: A read error is possible here, since a much larger clone lies one base away. The gene calls are TRBV7-2 and TRBJ2-5; tentatively, D is TRBD2 (5 bases). The CDR3 runs 15 residues. Trimming pared 0 bases from V and 9 bases from J, leaving 17 bases between. Germline V CDR1 and CDR2: SGHTA, FQGNSA. The CDR3 spells CASSLAGGPTSAQYF. CDR3 DNA sequence: TGTGCCAGCAGCTTAGCAGGCGGGCCCACGAGTGCCCAGTACTTC.

This clonotype was detected only a few times. The V and J genes are TRBV5-4 and TRBJ2-5; TRBD2 matches 15 bases. Germline V gene lookup returns CDR1 SGHNT and CDR2 YYREEE (reference sequence). V gave up 4 bases and J gave up 11 bases; unmatched junction bases: 12. The CDR3 totals 16 residues. In DNA form, the CDR3 reads TGTGCCAGCAGCGCTGGGACTAGCGGGGGGTACAATGAGCAGTACTTC. Its translation is CASSAGTSGGYNEQYF.

This clonotype was recorded at least ten times. The chain joins TRBV7-2 to TRBJ2-3; 14 positions match TRBD2. Germline CDR1 is SGHTA and CDR2 is FQGNSA. With V trimmed by 4 bases and J by 3 bases, 9 bases remained unmatched. This CDR3 region has 18 residues. The CDR3 here is CASSSTSGGAKLTDTQYF. In DNA form, the CDR3 reads TGTGCCAGCAGCTCGACTAGCGGGGGGGCCAAGTTAACAGATACGCAGTATTTT.

The chain employs TRBV12-3 or TRBV12-4 and TRBJ1-4, with 8 bases aligning to TRBD1. Germline trimming cut 6 bases from V and 3 bases from J; bases unmatched to any gene: 6. This CDR3 comprises 15 residues. Here the CDR3 DNA reads TGTGCCAGCAGCCAGCGACAGGGGTCTAATGAAAAACTGTTTTTT. It is translated as CASSQRQGSNEKLFF.

This clonotype showed up many times. V and J are TRBV4-2 and TRBJ1-2, with TRBD1 identical over 7 bases. The CDR3 length is 19 residues. J gave up 2 bases and V 5 bases, and 20 bases lay outside the gene matches. Germline CDR1 LGHNA, CDR2 YNFKEQ. The CDR3 bases are TGTGCCAGCAGCGTGCGGGACAGTCGGGCACTGAGACAGAACTATGGCTACACCTTC. It translates to CASSVRDSRALRQNYGYTF.